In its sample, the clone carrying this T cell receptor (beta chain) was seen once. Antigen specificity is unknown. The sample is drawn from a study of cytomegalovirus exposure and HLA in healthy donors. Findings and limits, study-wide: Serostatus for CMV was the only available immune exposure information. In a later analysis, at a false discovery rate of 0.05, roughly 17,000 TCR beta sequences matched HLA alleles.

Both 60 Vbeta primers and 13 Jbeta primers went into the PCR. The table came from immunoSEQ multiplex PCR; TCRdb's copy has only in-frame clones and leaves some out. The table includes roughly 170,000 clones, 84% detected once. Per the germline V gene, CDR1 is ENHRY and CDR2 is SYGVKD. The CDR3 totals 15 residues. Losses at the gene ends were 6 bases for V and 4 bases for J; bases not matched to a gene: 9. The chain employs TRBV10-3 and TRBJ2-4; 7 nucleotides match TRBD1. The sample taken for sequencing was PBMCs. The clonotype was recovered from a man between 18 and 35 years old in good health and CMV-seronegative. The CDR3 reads CAISGDSRGKNIQYF. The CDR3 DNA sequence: TGTGCCATCAGCGGGGACAGTCGTGGAAAAAACATTCAGTACTTC.